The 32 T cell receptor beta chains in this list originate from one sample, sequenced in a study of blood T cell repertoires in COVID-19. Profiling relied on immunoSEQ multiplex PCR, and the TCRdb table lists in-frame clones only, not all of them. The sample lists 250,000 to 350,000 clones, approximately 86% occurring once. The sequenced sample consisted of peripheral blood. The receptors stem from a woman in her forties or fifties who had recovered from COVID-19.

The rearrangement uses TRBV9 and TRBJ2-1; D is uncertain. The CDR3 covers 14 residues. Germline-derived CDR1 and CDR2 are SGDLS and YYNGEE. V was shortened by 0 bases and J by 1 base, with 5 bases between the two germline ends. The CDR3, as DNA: TGTGCCAGCAGCGTAGGGCCTTCCTACAATGAGCAGTTCTTC. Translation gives CASSVGPSYNEQFF.

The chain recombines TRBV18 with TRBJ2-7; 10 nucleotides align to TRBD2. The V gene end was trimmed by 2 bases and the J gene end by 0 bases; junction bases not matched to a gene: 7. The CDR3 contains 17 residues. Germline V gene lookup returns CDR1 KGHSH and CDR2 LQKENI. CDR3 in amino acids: CASSPSSGGAPSYEQYF. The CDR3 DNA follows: TGTGCCAGCTCACCATCAAGCGGGGGGGCCCCCTCCTACGAGCAGTACTTC.

Here the CDR3 reads CASSYYQEKLFF. CDR3 sequence (DNA): TGTGCCAGCAGTTACTACCAGGAAAAACTGTTTTTT. The chain joins TRBV6-2 or TRBV6-3 to TRBJ1-4; unclear D gene. Between the trimmed V and J ends, which lost 1 base and 8 bases, there was a span of 5 bases. This CDR3 region has 12 residues. Germline lookup yields CDR1 MNHEY and CDR2 SVGEGT.

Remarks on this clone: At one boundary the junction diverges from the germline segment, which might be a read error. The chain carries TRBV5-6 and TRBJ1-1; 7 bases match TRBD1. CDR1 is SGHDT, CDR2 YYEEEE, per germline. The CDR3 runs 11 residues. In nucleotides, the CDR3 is TGTGCCAGCAGCCTACAGGGGAGAGCAGACTTT. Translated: CASSLQGRADF. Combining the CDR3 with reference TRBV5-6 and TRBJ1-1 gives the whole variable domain DAGVTQSPTHLIKTRGQQVTLRCSPKSGHDTVSWYQQALGQGPQFIFQYYEEEERQRGNFPDRFSGHQFPNYSSELNVNALLLGDSALYLCASSLQGRADFGQGTRLTVV.

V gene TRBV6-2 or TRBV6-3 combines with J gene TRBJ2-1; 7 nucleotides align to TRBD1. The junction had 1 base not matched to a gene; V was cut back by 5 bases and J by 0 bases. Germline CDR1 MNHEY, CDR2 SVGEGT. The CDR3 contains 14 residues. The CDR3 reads CASSPGGSYNEQFF. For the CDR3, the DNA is TGTGCCAGCAGTCCAGGGGGCTCCTACAATGAGCAGTTCTTC.

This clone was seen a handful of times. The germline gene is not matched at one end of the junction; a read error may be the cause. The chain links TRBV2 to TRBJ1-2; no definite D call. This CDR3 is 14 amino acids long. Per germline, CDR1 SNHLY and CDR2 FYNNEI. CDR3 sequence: CASRDFNFNDGYTF. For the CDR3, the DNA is TGTGCCAGCAGGGACTTCAACTTTAACGATGGCTACACCTTC. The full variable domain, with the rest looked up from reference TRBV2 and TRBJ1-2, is EPEVTQTPSHQVTQMGQEVILRCVPISNHLYFYWYRQILGQKVEFLVSFYNNEISEKSEIFDDQFSVERPDGSNFTLKIRSTKLEDSAMYFCASRDFNFNDGYTFGSGTRLTVV.

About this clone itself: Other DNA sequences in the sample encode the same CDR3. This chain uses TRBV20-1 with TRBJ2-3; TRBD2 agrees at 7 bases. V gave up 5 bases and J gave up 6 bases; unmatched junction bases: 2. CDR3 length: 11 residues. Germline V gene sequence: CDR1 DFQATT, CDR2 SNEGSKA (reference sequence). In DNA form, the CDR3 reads TGCAGTGCTCGGCGGGGGGATACGCAGTATTTT. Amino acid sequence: CSARRGDTQYF.

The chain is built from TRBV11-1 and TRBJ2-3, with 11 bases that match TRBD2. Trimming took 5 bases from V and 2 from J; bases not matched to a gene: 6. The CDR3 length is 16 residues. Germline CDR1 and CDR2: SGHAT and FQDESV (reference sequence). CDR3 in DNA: TGTGCCAGCAGCGTATGGACTAGCGGGTCCACAGATACGCAGTATTTT. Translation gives CASSVWTSGSTDTQYF.

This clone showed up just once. The CDR3 spells CASSVVAGGPRELFF. The CDR3 DNA sequence: TGTGCCAGCAGCGTAGTGGCAGGGGGCCCCCGGGAGCTGTTTTTT. This chain connects TRBV9 to TRBJ2-2; TRBD1 matches at 8 bases. V shed 0 bases, J shed 9 bases, and the junction held 7 bases outside the gene matches. Per the germline V gene, CDR1 is SGDLS and CDR2 is YYNGEE. The CDR3 is 15 amino acids.

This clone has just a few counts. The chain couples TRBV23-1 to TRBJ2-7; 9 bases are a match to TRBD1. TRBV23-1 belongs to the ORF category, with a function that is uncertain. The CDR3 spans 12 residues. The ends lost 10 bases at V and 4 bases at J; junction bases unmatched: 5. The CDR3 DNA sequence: TGCGCCACCATACAGGGGGCATACGAGCAGTACTTC. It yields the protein CATIQGAYEQYF.

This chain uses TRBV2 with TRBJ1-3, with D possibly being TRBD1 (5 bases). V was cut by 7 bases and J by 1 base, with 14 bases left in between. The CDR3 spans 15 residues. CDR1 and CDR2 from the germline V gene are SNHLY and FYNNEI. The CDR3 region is CASTRFGGSGNTIYF. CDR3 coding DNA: TGTGCCAGCACACGCTTCGGGGGGTCTGGAAACACCATATATTTT.

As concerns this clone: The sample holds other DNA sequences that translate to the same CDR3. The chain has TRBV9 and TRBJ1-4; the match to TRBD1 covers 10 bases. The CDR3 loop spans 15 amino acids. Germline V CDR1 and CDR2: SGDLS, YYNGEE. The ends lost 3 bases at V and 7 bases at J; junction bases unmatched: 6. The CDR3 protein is CASSATGTGVEKLFF. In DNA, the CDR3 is TGTGCCAGCAGCGCAACCGGGACAGGGGTTGAAAAACTGTTTTTT.

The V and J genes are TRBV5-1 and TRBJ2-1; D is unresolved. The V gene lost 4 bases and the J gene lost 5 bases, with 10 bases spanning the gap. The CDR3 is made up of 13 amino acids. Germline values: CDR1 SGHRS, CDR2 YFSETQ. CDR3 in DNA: TGCGCCAGCAGCCGGGTAGTAGACAATGAGCAGTTCTTC. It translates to CASSRVVDNEQFF.

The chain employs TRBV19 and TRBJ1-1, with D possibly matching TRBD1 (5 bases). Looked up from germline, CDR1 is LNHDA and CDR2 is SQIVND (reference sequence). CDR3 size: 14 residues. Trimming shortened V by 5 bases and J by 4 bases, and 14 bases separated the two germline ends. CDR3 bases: TGTGCCAGTAGTGGCAGTGGGGGGGTCACTGAAGCTTTCTTT. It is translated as CASSGSGGVTEAFF. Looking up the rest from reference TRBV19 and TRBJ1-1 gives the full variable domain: DGGITQSPKYLFRKEGQNVTLSCEQNLNHDAMYWYRQDPGQGLRLIYYSQIVNDFQKGDIAEGYSVSREKKESFPLTVTSAQKNPTAFYLCASSGSGGVTEAFFGQGTRLTVV.

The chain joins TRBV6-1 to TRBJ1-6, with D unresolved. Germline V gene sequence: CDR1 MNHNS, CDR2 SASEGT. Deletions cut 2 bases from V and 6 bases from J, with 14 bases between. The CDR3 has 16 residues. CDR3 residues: CASSEYGRPVNSPLHF. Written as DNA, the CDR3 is TGTGCCAGCAGTGAATATGGGAGACCGGTTAATTCACCCCTCCACTTT.

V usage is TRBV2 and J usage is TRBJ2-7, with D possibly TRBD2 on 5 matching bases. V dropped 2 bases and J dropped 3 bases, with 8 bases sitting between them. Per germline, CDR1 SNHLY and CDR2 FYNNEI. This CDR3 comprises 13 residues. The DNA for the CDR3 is TGTGCCAGCAGTGAAAGGAGGCTCTACGAGCAGTACTTC. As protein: CASSERRLYEQYF. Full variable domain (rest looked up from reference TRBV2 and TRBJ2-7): EPEVTQTPSHQVTQMGQEVILRCVPISNHLYFYWYRQILGQKVEFLVSFYNNEISEKSEIFDDQFSVERPDGSNFTLKIRSTKLEDSAMYFCASSERRLYEQYFGPGTRLTVT.

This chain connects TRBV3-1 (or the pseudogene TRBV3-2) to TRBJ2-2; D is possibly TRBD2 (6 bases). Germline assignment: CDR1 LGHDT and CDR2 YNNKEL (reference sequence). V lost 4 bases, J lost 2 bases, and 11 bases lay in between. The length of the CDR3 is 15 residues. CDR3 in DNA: TGTGCCAGCAGCCCCAGGAGGGCCAACACCGGGGAGCTGTTTTTT. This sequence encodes CASSPRRANTGELFF.

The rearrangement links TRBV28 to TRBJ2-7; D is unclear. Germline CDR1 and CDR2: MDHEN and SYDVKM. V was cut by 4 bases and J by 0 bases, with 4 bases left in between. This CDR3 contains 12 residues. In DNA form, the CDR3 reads TGTGCCAGCAGTTCCATCTCCTACGAGCAGTACTTC. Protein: CASSSISYEQYF. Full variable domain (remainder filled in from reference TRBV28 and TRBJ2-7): DVKVTQSSRYLVKRTGEKVFLECVQDMDHENMFWYRQDPGLGLRLIYFSYDVKMKEKGDIPEGYSVSREKKERFSLILESASTNQTSMYLCASSSISYEQYFGPGTRLTVT.

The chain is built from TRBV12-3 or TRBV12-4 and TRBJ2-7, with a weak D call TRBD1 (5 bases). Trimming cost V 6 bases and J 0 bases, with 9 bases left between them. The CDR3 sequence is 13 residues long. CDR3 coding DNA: TGTGCCAGCAGAGACAGAATCTCCTACGAGCAGTACTTC. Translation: CASRDRISYEQYF.

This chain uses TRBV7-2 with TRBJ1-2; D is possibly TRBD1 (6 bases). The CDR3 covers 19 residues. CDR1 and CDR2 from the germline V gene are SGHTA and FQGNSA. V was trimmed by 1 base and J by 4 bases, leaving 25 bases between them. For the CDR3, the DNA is TGTGCCAGCAGCTTAGGCACACTCAAGACAGTCACCAGGGGCTATGGCTACACCTTC. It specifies CASSLGTLKTVTRGYGYTF. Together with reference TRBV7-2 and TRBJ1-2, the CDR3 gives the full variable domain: GAGVSQSPSNKVTEKGKDVELRCDPISGHTALYWYRQSLGQGLEFLIYFQGNSAPDKSGLPSDRFSAERTGGSVSTLTIQRTQQEDSAVYLCASSLGTLKTVTRGYGYTFGSGTRLTVV.

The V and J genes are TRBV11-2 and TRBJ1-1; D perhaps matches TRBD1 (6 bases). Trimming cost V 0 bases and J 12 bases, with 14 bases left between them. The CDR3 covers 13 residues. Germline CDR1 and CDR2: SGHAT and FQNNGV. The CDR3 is CASSLDLYRVPFF. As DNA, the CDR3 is TGTGCCAGCAGCTTAGATTTATACAGGGTACCTTTCTTT.

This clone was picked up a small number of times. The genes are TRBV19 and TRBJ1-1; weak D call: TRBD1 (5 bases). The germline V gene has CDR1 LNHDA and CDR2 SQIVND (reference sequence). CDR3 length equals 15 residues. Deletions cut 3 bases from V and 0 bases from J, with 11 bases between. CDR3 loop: CASSMGRGVNTEAFF. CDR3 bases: TGTGCCAGTAGTATGGGCCGGGGGGTGAACACTGAAGCTTTCTTT.

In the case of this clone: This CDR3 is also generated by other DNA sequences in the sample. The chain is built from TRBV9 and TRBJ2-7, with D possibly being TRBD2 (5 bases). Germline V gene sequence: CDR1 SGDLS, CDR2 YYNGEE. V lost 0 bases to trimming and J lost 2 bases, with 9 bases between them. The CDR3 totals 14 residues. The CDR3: CASSVGGSTYEQYF. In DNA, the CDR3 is TGTGCCAGCAGCGTAGGAGGGAGCACCTACGAGCAGTACTTC.

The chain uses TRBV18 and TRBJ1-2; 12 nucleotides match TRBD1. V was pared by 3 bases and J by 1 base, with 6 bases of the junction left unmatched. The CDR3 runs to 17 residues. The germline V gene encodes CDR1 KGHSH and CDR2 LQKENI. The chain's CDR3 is CASSPRGQGASNYGYTF. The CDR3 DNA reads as TGTGCCAGCTCACCGCGGGGACAGGGGGCGAGTAACTATGGCTACACCTTC.

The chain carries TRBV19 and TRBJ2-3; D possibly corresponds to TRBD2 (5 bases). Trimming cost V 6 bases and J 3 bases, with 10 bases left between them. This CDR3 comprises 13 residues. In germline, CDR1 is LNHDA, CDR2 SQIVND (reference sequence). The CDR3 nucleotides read TGTGCCAGTAGCCGAGCGGAAACAGATACGCAGTATTTT. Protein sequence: CASSRAETDTQYF.

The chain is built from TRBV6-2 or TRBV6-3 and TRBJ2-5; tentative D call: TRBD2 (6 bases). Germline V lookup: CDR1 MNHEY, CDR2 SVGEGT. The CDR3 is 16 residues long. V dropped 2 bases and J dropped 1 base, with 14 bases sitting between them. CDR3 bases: TGTGCCAGCAGTTACGATTTTCGGCGGGGCCAAGAGACCCAGTACTTC. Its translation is CASSYDFRRGQETQYF.

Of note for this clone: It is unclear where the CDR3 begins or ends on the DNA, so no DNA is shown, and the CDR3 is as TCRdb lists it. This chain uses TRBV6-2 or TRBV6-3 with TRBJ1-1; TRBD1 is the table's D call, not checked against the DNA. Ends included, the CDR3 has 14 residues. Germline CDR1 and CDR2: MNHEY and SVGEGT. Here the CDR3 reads CASSTSTGNTEAFF.

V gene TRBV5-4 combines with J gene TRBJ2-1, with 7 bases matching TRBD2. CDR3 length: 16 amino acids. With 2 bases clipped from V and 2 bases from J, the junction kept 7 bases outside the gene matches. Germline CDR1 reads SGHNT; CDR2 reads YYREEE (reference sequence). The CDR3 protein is CASSFMGLKAYNEQFF. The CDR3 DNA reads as TGTGCCAGCAGCTTTATGGGACTAAAGGCCTACAATGAGCAGTTCTTC. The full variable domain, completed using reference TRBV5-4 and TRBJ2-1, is ETGVTQSPTHLIKTRGQQVTLRCSSQSGHNTVSWYQQALGQGPQFIFQYYREEENGRGNFPPRFSGLQFPNYSSELNVNALELDDSALYLCASSFMGLKAYNEQFFGPGTRLTVL.

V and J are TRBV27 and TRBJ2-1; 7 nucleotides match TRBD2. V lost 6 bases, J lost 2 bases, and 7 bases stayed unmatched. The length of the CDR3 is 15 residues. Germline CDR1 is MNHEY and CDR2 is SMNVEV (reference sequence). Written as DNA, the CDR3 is TGTGCCAGCAGGCCGCTAGCGGTTACCTACAATGAGCAGTTCTTC. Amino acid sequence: CASRPLAVTYNEQFF.

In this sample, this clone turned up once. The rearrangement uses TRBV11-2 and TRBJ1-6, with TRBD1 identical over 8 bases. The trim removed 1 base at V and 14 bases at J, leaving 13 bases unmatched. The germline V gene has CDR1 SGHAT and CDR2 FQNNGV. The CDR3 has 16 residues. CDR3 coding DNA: TGTGCCAGCAGCTTAGGGGGTACAGGGGGGCTGTCTGCCCTCCACTTT. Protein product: CASSLGGTGGLSALHF.

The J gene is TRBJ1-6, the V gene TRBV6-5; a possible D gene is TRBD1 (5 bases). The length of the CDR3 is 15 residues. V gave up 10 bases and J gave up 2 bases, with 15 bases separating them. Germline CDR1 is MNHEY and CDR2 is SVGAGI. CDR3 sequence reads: CATHDSFPYNSPLHF. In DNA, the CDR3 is TGTGCCACCCACGACAGCTTCCCCTATAATTCACCCCTCCACTTT.

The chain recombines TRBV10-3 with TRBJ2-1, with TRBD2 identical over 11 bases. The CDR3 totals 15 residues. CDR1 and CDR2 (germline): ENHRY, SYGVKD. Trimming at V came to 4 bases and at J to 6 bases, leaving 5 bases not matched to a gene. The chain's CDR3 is CAISVGLAGGNEQFF. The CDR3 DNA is TGTGCCATCAGTGTTGGGCTAGCGGGAGGCAATGAGCAGTTCTTC.